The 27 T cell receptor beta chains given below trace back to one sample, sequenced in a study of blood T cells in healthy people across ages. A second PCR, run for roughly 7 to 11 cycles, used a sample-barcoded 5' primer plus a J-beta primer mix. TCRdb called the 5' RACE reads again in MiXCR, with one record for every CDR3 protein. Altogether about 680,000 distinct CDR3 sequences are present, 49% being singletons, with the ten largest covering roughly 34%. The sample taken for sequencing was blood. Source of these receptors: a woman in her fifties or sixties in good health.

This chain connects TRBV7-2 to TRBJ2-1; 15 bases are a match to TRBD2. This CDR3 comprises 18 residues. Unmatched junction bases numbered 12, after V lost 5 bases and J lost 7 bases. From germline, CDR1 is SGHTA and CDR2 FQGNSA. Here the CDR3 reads CASSIKPGLAGGWNEQFF. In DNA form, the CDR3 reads TGTGCCAGCAGCATCAAACCAGGACTAGCGGGAGGGTGGAATGAGCAGTTCTTC.

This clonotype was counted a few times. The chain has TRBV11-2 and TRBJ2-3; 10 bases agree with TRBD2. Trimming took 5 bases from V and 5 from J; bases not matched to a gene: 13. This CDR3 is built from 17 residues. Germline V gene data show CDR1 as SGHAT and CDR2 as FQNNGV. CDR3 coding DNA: TGTGCCAGCAGCCCCTCGGGGCTAGCGGGAGTGAAAGATACGCAGTATTTT. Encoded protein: CASSPSGLAGVKDTQYF.

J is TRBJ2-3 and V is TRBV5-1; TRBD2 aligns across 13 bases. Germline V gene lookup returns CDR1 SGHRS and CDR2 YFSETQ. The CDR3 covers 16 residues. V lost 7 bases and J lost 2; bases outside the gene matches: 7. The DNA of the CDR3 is TGCGCCAGCGGCGAGGGACTAGCGGGGACCACAGATACGCAGTATTTT. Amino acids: CASGEGLAGTTDTQYF.

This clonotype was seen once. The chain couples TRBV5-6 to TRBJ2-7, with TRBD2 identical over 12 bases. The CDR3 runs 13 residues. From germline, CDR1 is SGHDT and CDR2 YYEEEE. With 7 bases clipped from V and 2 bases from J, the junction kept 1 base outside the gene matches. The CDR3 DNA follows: TGTGCCAGCGGACTAGCGGGAACCTACGAGCAGTACTTC. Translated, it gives CASGLAGTYEQYF.

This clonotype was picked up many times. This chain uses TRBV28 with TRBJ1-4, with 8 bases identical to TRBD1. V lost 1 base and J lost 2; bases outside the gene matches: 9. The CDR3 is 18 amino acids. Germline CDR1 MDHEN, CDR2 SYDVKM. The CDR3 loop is CASSLLTGAKGTNEKLFF. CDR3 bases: TGTGCCAGCAGTTTATTGACAGGGGCGAAAGGCACTAATGAAAAACTGTTTTTT.

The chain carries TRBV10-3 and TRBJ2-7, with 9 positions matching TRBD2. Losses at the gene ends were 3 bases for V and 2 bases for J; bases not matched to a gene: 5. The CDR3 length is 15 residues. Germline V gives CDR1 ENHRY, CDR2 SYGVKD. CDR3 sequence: CAISETSGHAYEQYF. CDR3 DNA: TGTGCCATCAGTGAAACTAGCGGGCATGCCTACGAGCAGTACTTC.

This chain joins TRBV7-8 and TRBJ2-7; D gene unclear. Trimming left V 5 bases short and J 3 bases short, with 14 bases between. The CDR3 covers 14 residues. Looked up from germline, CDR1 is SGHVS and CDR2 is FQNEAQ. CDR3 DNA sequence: TGTGCCAGCAGCGACCGGCAAGGGTACTACGAGCAGTACTTC. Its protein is CASSDRQGYYEQYF.

The CDR3 nucleotides read TGTGCCAGCAGCTCCGGGATTACTAACAATGAGCAGTTCTTC. Its translation: CASSSGITNNEQFF. V is TRBV5-5 and J is TRBJ2-1; D perhaps matches TRBD2 (5 bases). Germline assignment: CDR1 SGHKS and CDR2 YYEKEE (reference sequence). The CDR3 extends over 14 amino acids. Trimming left V 3 bases short and J 5 bases short, with 12 bases between. Combining the CDR3 with reference TRBV5-5 and TRBJ2-1 gives the whole variable domain DAGVTQSPTHLIKTRGQQVTLRCSPISGHKSVSWYQQVLGQGPQFIFQYYEKEERGRGNFPDRFSARQFPNYSSELNVNALLLGDSALYLCASSSGITNNEQFFGPGTRLTVL.

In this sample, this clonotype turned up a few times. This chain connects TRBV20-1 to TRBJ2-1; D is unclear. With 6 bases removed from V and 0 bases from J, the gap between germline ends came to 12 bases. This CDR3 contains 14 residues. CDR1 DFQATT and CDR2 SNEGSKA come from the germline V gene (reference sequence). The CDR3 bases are TGCAGTGCCCCTCGGGCTGGCTCCTACAATGAGCAGTTCTTC. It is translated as CSAPRAGSYNEQFF.

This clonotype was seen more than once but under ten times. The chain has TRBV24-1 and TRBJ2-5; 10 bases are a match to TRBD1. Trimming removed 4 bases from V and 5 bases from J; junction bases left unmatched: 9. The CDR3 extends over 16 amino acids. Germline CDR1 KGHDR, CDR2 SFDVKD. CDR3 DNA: TGTGCCACCAGTGACGCCGGACAGGGGGAGCGGGAGACCCAGTACTTC. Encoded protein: CATSDAGQGERETQYF.

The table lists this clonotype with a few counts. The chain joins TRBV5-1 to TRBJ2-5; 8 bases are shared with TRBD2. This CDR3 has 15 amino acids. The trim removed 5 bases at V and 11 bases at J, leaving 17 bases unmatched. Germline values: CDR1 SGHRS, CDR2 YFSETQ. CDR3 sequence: CASRRSGGLGDEQYF. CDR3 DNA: TGCGCCAGCAGGCGGTCGGGAGGGCTTGGGGATGAGCAGTACTTC.

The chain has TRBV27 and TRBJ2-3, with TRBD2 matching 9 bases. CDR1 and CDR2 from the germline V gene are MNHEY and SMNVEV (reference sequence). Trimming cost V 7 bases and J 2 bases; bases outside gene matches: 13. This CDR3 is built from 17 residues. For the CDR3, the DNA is TGTGCCAGCAAGGATTCTTTGGAGCGGGAGGACACAGATACGCAGTATTTT. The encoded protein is CASKDSLEREDTDTQYF.

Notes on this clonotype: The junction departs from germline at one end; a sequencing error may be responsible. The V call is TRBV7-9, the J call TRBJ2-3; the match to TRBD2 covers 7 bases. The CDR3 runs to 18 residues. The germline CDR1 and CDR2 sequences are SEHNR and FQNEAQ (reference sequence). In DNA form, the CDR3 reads TGTGCCAGTAGCTTAGACCCTTTATCCCGGGAGGGCACAGATACGCAGTATTTT. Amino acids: CASSLDPLSREGTDTQYF.

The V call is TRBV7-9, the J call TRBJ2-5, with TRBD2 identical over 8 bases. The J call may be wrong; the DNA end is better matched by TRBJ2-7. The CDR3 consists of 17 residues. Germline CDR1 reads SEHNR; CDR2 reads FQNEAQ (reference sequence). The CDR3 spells CASSAQRIGLAPLEQYF. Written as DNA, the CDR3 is TGTGCCAGCAGCGCCCAGAGGATAGGACTAGCCCCCCTCGAGCAGTACTTC.

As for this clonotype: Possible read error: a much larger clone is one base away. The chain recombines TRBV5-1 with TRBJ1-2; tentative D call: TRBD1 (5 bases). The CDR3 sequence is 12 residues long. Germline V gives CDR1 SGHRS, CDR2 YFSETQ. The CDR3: CAGSLEGTGYTF. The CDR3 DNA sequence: TGCGCCGGCAGCTTGGAGGGGACTGGCTACACCTTC.

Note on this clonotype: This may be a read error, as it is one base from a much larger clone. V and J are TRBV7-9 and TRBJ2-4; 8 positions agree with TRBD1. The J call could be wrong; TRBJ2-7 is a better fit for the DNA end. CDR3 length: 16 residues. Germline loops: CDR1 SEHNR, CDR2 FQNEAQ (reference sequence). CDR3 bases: TGTGCCAGCATCCGCCTCCCCCGGACAGGGTCCTACGAGCAGTACTTC. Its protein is CASIRLPRTGSYEQYF.

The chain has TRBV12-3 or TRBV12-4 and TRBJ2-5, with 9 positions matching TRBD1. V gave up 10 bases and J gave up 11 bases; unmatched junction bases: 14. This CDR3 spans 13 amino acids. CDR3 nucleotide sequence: TGTGCCACCACGGGACAGGGTGAAAGTGAGCAGTACTTC. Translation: CATTGQGESEQYF.

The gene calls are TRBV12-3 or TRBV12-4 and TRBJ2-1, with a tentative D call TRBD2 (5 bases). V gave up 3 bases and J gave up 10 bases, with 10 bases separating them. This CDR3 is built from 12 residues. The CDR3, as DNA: TGTGCCAGCAGTTTCCGGGGTGGGGAGCAGTTCTTC. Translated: CASSFRGGEQFF.

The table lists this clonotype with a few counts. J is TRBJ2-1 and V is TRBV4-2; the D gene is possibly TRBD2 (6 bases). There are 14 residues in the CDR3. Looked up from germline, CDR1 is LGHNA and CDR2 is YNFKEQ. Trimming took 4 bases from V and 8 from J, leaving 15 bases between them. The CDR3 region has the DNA TGTGCCAGCAGCCCGGGGGTGACTAACTATGAGCAGTTCTTC. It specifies CASSPGVTNYEQFF.

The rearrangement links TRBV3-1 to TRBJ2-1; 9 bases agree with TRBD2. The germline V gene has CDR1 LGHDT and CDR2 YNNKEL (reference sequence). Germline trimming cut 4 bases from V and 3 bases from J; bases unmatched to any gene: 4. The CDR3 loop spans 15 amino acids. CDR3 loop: CASSPDSGSYNEQFF. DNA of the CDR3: TGTGCCAGCAGCCCAGATAGCGGGAGCTACAATGAGCAGTTCTTC.

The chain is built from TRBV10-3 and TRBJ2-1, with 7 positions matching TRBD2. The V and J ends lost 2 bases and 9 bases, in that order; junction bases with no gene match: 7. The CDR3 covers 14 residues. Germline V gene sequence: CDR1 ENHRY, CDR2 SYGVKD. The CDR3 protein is CAISEGGRVSEQFF. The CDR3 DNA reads TGTGCCATCAGTGAGGGCGGGAGAGTCAGTGAGCAGTTCTTC.

CDR3 coding DNA: TGTGCCAGCAGCCAAGCTGACAGGGGCCAATATGGCTACACCTTC. Encoded protein: CASSQADRGQYGYTF. This chain links TRBV4-2 with TRBJ1-2; 8 nucleotides match TRBD1. CDR1 is LGHNA and CDR2 is YNFKEQ in the germline V gene. The CDR3 extends over 15 amino acids. J lost 5 bases, V lost 1 base, and 6 bases had no gene match.

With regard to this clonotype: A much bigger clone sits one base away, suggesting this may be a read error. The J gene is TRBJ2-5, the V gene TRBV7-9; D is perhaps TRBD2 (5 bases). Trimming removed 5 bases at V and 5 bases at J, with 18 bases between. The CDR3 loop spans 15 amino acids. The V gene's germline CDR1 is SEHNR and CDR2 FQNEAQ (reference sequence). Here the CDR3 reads CASSVEATGKETQYF. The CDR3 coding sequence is TGTGCCAGCAGCGTAGAGGCTACCGGGAAGGAGACCCAGTACTTC.

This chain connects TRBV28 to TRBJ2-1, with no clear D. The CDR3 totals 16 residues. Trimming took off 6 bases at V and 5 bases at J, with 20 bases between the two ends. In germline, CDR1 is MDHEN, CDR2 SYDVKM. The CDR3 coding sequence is TGTGCCAGCAGCTCACCTGGGGTTCAGACCCACAATGAGCAGTTCTTC. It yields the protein CASSSPGVQTHNEQFF.

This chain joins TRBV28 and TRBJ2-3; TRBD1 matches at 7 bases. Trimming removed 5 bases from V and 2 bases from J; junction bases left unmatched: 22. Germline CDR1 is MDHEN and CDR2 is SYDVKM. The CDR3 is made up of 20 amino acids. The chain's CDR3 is CASSPFLPIRQGRFTDTQYF. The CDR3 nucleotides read TGTGCCAGCAGTCCGTTTCTCCCCATCCGACAGGGCAGGTTCACAGATACGCAGTATTTT.

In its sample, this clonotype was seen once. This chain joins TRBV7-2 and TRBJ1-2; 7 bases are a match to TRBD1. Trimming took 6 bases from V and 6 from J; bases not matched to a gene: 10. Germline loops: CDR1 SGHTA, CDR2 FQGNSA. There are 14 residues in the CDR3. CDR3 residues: CASRPETGIHGYTF. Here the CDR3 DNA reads TGTGCCAGCAGACCCGAGACAGGGATCCATGGCTACACCTTC.

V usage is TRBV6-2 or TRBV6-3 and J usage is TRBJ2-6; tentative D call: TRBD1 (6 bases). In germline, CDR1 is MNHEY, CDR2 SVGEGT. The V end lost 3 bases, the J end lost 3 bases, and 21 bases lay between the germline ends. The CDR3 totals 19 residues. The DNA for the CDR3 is TGTGCCAGCAGTTATAGGGGTCCGGGACAATTTTATGGGGCCAACGTCCTGACTTTC. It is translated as CASSYRGPGQFYGANVLTF.